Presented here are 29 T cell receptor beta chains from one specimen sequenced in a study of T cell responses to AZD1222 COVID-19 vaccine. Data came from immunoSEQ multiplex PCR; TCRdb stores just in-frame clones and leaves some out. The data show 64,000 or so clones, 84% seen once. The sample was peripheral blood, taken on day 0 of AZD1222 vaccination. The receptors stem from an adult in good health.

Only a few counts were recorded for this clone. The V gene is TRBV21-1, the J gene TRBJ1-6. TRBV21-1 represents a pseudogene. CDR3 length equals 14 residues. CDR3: CASSSRPTTSPLHF. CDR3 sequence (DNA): TGTGCCAGCAGCTCACGGCCCACGACTTCACCCCTCCACTTT.

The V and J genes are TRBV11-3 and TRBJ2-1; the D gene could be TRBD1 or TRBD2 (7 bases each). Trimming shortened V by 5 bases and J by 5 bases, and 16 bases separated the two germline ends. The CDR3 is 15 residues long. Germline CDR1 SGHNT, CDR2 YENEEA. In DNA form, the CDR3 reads TGTGCCAGCAGCCGCCGACAGGGAGGGGACAATGAGCAGTTCTTC. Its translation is CASSRRQGGDNEQFF.

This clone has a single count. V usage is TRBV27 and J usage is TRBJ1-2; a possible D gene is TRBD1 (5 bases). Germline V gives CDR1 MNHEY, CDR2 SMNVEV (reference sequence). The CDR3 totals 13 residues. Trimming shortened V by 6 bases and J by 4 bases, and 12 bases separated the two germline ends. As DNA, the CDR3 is TGTGCCAGCAGCCCGATGGGGGGCTATGGCTACACCTTC. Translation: CASSPMGGYGYTF.

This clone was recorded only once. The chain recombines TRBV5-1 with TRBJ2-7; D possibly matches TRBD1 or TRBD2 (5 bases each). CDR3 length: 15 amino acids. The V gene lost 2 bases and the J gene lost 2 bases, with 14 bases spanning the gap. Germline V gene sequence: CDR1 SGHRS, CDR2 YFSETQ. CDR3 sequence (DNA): TGCGCCAGCAGCTTTGGGGCAGGGACCACCTACGAGCAGTACTTC. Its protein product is CASSFGAGTTYEQYF.

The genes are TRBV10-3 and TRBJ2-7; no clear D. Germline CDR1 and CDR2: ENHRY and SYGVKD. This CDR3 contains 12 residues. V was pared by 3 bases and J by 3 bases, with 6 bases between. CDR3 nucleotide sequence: TGTGCCATCAGTGAACGGAGCTACGAGCAGTACTTC. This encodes CAISERSYEQYF.

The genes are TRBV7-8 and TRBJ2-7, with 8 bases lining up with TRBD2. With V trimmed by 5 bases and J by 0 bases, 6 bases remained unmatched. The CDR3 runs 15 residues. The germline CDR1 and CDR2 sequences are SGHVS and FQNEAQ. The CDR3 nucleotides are TGTGCCAGCAGCCCCCGTAGCGGGGTCTCCTACGAGCAGTACTTC. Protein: CASSPRSGVSYEQYF.

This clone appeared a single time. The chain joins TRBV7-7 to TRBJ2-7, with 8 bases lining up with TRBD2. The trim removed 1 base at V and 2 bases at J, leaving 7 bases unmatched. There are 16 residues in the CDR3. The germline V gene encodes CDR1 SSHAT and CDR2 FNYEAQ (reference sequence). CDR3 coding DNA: TGTGCCAGCAGCTTAGTCGCTAGCGGGCGGACCTACGAGCAGTACTTC. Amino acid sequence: CASSLVASGRTYEQYF.

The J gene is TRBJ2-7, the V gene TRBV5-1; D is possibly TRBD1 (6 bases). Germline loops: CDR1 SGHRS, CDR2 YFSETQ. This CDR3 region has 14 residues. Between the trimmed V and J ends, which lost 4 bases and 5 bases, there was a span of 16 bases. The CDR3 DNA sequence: TGCGCCAGCAGCCTAGGACAGATAGGCGACGAGCAGTACTTC. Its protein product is CASSLGQIGDEQYF.

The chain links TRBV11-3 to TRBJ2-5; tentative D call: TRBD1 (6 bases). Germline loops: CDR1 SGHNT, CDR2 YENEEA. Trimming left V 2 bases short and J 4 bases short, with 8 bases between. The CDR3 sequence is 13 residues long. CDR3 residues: CASSLSGAETQYF. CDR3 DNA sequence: TGTGCCAGCAGCTTATCAGGGGCAGAGACCCAGTACTTC. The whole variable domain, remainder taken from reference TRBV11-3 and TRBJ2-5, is EAGVVQSPRYKIIEKKQPVAFWCNPISGHNTLYWYLQNLGQGPELLIRYENEEAVDDSQLPKDRFSAERLKGVDSTLKIQPAELGDSAVYLCASSLSGAETQYFGPGTRLLVL.

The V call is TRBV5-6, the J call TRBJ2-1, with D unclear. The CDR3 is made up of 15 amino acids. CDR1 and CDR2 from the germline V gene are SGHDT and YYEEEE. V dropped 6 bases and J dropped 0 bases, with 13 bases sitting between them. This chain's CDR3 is CASTVLESSYNEQFF. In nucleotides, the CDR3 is TGTGCCAGCACCGTTCTAGAAAGCTCCTACAATGAGCAGTTCTTC.

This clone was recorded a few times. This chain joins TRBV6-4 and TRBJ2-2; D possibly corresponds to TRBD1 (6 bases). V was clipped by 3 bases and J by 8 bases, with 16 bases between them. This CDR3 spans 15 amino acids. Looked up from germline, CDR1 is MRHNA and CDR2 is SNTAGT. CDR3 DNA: TGTGCCAGCAGTGAAACAGGGCCAGTGACTGGGGAGCTGTTTTTT. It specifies CASSETGPVTGELFF.

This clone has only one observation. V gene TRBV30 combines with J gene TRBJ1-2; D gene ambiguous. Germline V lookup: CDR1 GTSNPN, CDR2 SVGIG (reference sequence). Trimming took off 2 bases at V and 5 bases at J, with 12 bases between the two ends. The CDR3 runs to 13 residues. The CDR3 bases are TGTGCCTGGAGTCCCGCGGACCCTTATGGCTACACCTTC. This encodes CAWSPADPYGYTF.

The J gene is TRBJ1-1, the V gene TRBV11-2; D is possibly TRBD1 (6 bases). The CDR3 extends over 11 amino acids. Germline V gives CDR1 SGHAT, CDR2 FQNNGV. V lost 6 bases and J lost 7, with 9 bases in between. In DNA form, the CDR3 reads TGTGCCAGCAGTGGACAGATTGAAGCTTTCTTT. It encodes CASSGQIEAFF.

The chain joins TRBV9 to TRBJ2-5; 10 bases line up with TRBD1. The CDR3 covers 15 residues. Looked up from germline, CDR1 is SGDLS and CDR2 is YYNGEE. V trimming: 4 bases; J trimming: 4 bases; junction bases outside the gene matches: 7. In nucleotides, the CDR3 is TGTGCCAGCAGCCCAAAAGACAGGGGGCGAGAGACCCAGTACTTC. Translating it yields CASSPKDRGRETQYF.

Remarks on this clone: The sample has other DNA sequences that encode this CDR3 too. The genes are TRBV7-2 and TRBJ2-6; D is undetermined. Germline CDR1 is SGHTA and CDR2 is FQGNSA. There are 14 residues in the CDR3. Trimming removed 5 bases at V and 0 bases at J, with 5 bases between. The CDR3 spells CASSPNSGANVLTF. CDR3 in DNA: TGTGCCAGCAGCCCGAACTCTGGGGCCAACGTCCTGACTTTC.

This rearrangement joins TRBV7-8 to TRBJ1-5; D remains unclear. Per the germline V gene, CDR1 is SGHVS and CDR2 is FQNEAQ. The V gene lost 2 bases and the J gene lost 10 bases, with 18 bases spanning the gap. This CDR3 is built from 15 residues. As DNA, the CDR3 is TGTGCCAGCAGCTTAAACAGCCCATCAGGTAGTCCCCAGCATTTT. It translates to CASSLNSPSGSPQHF.

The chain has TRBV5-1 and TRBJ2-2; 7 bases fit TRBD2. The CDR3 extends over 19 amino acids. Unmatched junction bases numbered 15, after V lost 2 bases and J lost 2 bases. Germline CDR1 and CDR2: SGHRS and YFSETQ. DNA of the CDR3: TGCGCCAGCAGCTTCCGCCCCTTAGGGAGCGGGGATAACACCGGGGAGCTGTTTTTT. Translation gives CASSFRPLGSGDNTGELFF.

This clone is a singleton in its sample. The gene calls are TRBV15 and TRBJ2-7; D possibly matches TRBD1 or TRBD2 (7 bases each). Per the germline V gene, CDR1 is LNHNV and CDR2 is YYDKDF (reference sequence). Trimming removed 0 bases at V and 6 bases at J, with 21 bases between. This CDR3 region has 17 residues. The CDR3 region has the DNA TGTGCCACCAGCAGAGATCTAGCGGCCCAAGGGGGCGGCGAGCAGTACTTC. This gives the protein CATSRDLAAQGGGEQYF.

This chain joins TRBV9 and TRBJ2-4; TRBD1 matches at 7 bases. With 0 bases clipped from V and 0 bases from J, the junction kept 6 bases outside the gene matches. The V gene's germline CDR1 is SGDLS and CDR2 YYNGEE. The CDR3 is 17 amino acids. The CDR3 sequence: CASSVAPGQIAKNIQYF. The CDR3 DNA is TGTGCCAGCAGCGTAGCCCCGGGACAGATAGCCAAAAACATTCAGTACTTC.

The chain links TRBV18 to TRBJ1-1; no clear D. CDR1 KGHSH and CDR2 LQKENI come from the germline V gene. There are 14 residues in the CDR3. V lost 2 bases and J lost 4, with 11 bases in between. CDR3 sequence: CASSPTGVTTEAFF. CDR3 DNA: TGTGCCAGCTCACCAACTGGTGTGACCACTGAAGCTTTCTTT.

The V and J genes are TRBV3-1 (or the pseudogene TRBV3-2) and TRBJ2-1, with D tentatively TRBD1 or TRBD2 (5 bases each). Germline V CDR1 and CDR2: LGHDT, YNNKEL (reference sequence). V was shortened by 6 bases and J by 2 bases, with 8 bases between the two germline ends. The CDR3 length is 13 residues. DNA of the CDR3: TGTGCCAGCAGAGGGACGGCCTACAATGAGCAGTTCTTC. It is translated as CASRGTAYNEQFF.

CDR3 nucleotides: TGTGCCAGCAGTTACTCAGGGGCGCCGGGACCCTACGAGCAGTACTTC. Amino acids: CASSYSGAPGPYEQYF. This chain connects TRBV6-5 to TRBJ2-7, with D perhaps being TRBD1 or TRBD2 (5 bases each). V dropped 0 bases and J dropped 2 bases, with 14 bases sitting between them. Germline CDR1 reads MNHEY; CDR2 reads SVGAGI. The CDR3 is 16 residues long.

Here the CDR3 DNA reads TGTGCCAGCAGTTACGTCGGGGGCTATGGCTACACCTTC. This sequence encodes CASSYVGGYGYTF. This chain uses TRBV6-5 with TRBJ1-2, with D perhaps TRBD1 (5 bases). V lost 2 bases, J lost 4 bases, and 8 bases lay in between. Germline-derived CDR1 and CDR2 are MNHEY and SVGAGI. This CDR3 comprises 13 residues.

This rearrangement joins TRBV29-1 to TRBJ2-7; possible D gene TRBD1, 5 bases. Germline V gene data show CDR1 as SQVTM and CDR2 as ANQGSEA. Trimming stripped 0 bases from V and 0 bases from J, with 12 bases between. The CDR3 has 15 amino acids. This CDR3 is CSVEDGQGGSYEQYF. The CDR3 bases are TGCAGCGTTGAAGATGGGCAGGGTGGCTCCTACGAGCAGTACTTC.

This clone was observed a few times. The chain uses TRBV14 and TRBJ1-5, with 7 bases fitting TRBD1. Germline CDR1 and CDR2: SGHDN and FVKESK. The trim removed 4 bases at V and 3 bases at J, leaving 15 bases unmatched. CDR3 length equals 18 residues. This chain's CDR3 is CASSPRPGGQRANQPQHF. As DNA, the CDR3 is TGTGCCAGCAGCCCGCGACCCGGGGGACAGCGAGCCAATCAGCCCCAGCATTTT.

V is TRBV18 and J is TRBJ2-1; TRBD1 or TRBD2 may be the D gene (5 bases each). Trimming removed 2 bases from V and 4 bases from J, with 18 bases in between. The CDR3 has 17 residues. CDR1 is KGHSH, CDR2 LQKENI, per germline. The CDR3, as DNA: TGTGCCAGCTCACCAACGGGACCTGGGCCAGAATACAATGAGCAGTTCTTC. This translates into CASSPTGPGPEYNEQFF.

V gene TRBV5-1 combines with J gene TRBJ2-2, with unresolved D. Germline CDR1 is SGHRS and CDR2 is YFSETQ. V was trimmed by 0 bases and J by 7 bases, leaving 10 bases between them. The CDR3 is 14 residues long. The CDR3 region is CASSLGTQGGELFF. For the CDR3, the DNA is TGCGCCAGCAGCTTGGGTACTCAAGGCGGGGAGCTGTTTTTT.

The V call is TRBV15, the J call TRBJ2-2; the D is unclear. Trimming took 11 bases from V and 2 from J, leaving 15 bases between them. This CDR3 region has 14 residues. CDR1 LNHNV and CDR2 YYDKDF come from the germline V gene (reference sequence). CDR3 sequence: CAAALRYNTGELFF. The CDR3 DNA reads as TGTGCCGCCGCCCTTAGGTACAACACCGGGGAGCTGTTTTTT.

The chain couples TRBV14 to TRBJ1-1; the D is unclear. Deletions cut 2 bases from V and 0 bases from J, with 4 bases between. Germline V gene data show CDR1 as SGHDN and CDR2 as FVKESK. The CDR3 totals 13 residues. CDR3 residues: CASSQKLNTEAFF. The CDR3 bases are TGTGCCAGCAGCCAAAAATTGAACACTGAAGCTTTCTTT.